These T cell receptor beta chains were read from a single sample in a study of cytomegalovirus exposure and HLA in healthy donors. Only in-frame clones appear in the TCRdb table, and some are missing; sequencing was by immunoSEQ multiplex PCR. Among hundreds of thousands of clones listed, roughly 85% were seen once. Source material: PBMCs. Receptors were obtained from a male donor in good health and CMV-seronegative. Both conserved end residues are part of each CDR3. The D gene is left open where the match is weak. Size tells how often a clone was seen (once, few, many) or the class of an expanded clone, and some rows leave it out.

clone_size j_call v_call d_call cdr3_aa cdr3_nt
NA TRBJ1-1 TRBV7-3 NA CASSATPSNTEAFF TGTGCCAGCAGCGCGACACCTTCGAACACTGAAGCTTTCTTT
NA TRBJ2-7 TRBV28 NA CASSPPGEESYEQYF TGTGCCAGCAGTCCCCCTGGAGAGGAAAGCTACGAGCAGTACTTC
NA TRBJ1-5 TRBV7-2 NA CASSSTGDQPQHF TGTGCCAGCAGCTCGACAGGAGATCAGCCCCAGCATTTT
NA TRBJ2-3 TRBV9 NA CASSVEVGRDTDTQYF TGTGCCAGCAGCGTAGAAGTGGGGAGAGACACAGATACGCAGTATTTT
NA TRBJ1-2 TRBV29-1 NA CSVDAGSGYTF TGCAGCGTTGATGCAGGGTCTGGCTACACCTTC
NA TRBJ2-5 TRBV5-4 TRBD2 CASSFVRTRGAETQYF TGTGCCAGCAGCTTCGTTCGGACTAGGGGCGCGGAGACCCAGTACTTC
NA TRBJ1-1 TRBV29-1 NA CSVGWGGGGNTEAFF TGCAGCGTTGGTTGGGGGGGAGGGGGAAACACTGAAGCTTTCTTT
NA TRBJ2-1 TRBV10-2 TRBD2 CASSGLAGSYNEQFF TGCGCCAGCAGTGGACTAGCGGGGTCCTACAATGAGCAGTTCTTC
NA TRBJ2-7 TRBV27 NA CASSRDRASYEQYF TGTGCCAGCAGCCGAGACAGAGCCTCCTACGAGCAGTACTTC
NA TRBJ2-7 TRBV7-9 NA CASSLVAGLPYEQYF TGTGCCAGCAGCTTAGTTGCGGGGCTTCCTTACGAGCAGTACTTC
NA TRBJ2-5 TRBV25-1 NA CASSGRDSQQETQYF TGTGCCAGCAGTGGCCGGGACTCCCAACAAGAGACCCAGTACTTC
NA TRBJ2-2 TRBV4-3 NA CASSQDSRATGELFF TGCGCCAGCAGCCAAGATAGCAGGGCCACCGGGGAGCTGTTTTTT
NA TRBJ1-2 TRBV7-9 NA CSSSLPTGEGDYGYTF TGTTCCAGCAGCTTACCAACGGGAGAGGGTGACTATGGCTACACCTTC
NA TRBJ1-4 TRBV7-9 NA CSSSLPSGREKLFF TGTTCCAGCAGCTTGCCCTCTGGGAGAGAAAAACTGTTTTTT
once TRBJ1-2 TRBV6-5 NA CASSERDPSYGYTF TGTGCCAGCAGTGAGCGGGACCCGAGCTATGGCTACACCTTC
few TRBJ2-2 TRBV6-6 TRBD1 CASSPGTGTGELFF TGTGCCAGCAGTCCCGGGACAGGGACCGGGGAGCTGTTTTTT
once TRBJ2-5 TRBV29-1 NA CSPKRKRTRGYAETQYF TGCAGCCCGAAAAGAAAAAGGACGAGGGGGTACGCGGAGACCCAGTACTTC
NA TRBJ2-1 TRBV15 TRBD2 CATSREASGRGYNEQFF TGTGCCACCAGCAGAGAAGCTAGCGGGAGAGGGTACAATGAGCAGTTCTTC
once TRBJ2-4 TRBV30 TRBD2 CAWSVLREEGKNIQYF TGTGCCTGGAGTGTACTGCGGGAGGAAGGCAAAAACATTCAGTACTTC
once TRBJ2-7 TRBV5-6 TRBD1 CASSSIGQGPTYEQYF TGTGCCAGCAGTTCTATTGGACAGGGGCCGACCTACGAGCAGTACTTC
NA TRBJ1-1 TRBV6-5 TRBD1 CASRHRGGDTEAFF TGTGCCAGCAGGCACAGGGGCGGAGACACTGAAGCTTTCTTT
NA TRBJ2-7 TRBV29-1 TRBD1 CSAKTGNYEQYF TGCAGCGCCAAGACAGGGAACTACGAGCAGTACTTC
NA TRBJ1-6 TRBV27 NA CASSVGGSSPLHF TGTGCCAGCAGCGTCGGGGGGTCGTCACCCCTCCACTTT
NA TRBJ1-4 TRBV28 TRBD1 CASSRLHLFDRGQREKLFF TGTGCCAGCAGTCGACTCCACCTTTTCGACAGGGGACAAAGGGAAAAACTGTTTTTT
NA TRBJ2-7 TRBV27 TRBD2 CASISLAGGAYEQYF TGTGCCAGCATTTCTCTAGCGGGAGGGGCGTACGAGCAGTACTTC
NA TRBJ1-1 TRBV4-2 NA CASSQEPRAEAFF TGTGCCAGCAGCCAAGAACCCAGGGCTGAAGCTTTCTTT
once TRBJ2-7 TRBV21-1 NA CASSTPNLGTDSSYEQYF TGTGCCAGCAGCACACCCAACCTTGGGACAGACTCCTCCTACGAGCAGTACTTC
few TRBJ1-1 TRBV28 NA CASSLTRTEAFF TGTGCCAGCAGTTTAACCAGGACTGAAGCTTTCTTT
NA TRBJ1-3 TRBV30 NA CAWSAGVPGNTIYF TGTGCCTGGAGTGCCGGGGTCCCAGGAAACACCATATATTTT
NA TRBJ2-1 TRBV5-1 TRBD2 CASSLAGLAGGQAYNEQFF TGCGCCAGCAGCTTGGCGGGACTAGCGGGGGGGCAGGCCTACAATGAGCAGTTCTTC
NA TRBJ1-2 TRBV6-5 TRBD1 CASSYLQGAGGYTF TGTGCCAGCAGTTACCTACAGGGGGCTGGGGGCTACACCTTC
few TRBJ2-2 TRBV18 TRBD2 CASSPDDSLAGGSGELFF TGTGCCAGCTCACCAGACGACTCACTGGCGGGAGGGTCCGGGGAGCTGTTTTTT
NA TRBJ2-3 TRBV6-1 TRBD2 CASSEQGIAGADTQYF TGTGCCAGCAGTGAACAAGGGATAGCGGGTGCAGATACGCAGTATTTT
NA TRBJ2-7 TRBV6-1 TRBD1 CATRHLGTGNYEQYF TGTGCCACCAGGCATTTAGGGACAGGGAATTACGAGCAGTACTTC
once TRBJ1-4 TRBV27 NA CASSFSPRGEKLFF TGTGCCAGCAGTTTTTCCCCGAGGGGGGAAAAACTGTTTTTT
NA TRBJ2-7 TRBV5-4 NA CASSLGGRRGYEQYF TGTGCCAGCAGCTTGGGGGGTCGGCGGGGCTACGAGCAGTACTTC
NA TRBJ1-4 TRBV5-1 NA CASSLEGQGEKLFF TGCGCCAGCAGCTTGGAGGGGCAGGGTGAAAAACTGTTTTTT
NA TRBJ1-5 TRBV2 TRBD1 CASSGQGVGNQPQHF TGTGCCAGCAGTGGACAGGGGGTAGGCAATCAGCCCCAGCATTTT
NA TRBJ1-3 TRBV6-5 NA CASSLLGIRGGNTIYF TGTGCCAGCAGTTTACTAGGGATTCGAGGAGGAAACACCATATATTTT